This T cell receptor beta chain was profiled in a study of early T cells in non-severe SARS-CoV-2 infection. Study details: Sequencing was performed on bulk RNA from unsorted whole blood, leaving chains unpaired.

In the library, individual cDNA molecules carried attached unique molecular identifiers. TCRdb ran MiXCR on the 5' RACE reads and lists one entry per CDR3 protein. Seen here are 75,000 to 90,000 distinct CDR3 sequences, approximately 6% observed once, and the top ten hold 6.5% to 9%. The CDR3 sequence is 13 residues long. Germline CDR1 and CDR2: SGHAT and FQNNGV. Deletions cut 1 base from V and 9 bases from J, with 10 bases between. J is TRBJ2-4 and V is TRBV11-2, with D tentatively TRBD1 or TRBD2 (5 bases each). Sequenced input: whole blood. The receptor was derived from an adult who was a healthcare worker with PCR-confirmed SARS-CoV-2 infection or an uninfected control (not recorded which). The CDR3 here is CASSLVGDGIQYF. The CDR3 nucleotides are TGTGCCAGCAGCTTAGTGGGGGACGGCATTCAGTACTTC.